This TCR beta chain was documented in a study of cytomegalovirus exposure and HLA in healthy donors. PCR employed 60 Vbeta and 13 Jbeta primers. TCRdb's copy holds only in-frame clones and misses some; the assay was immunoSEQ multiplex PCR. The sample carries 100,000 to 150,000 clones, over 15% recorded once. This clone came up a few times. Sequencing was done on a sample of PBMCs. This receptor was taken from a female donor in good health and CMV-seropositive.

In DNA, the CDR3 is TGTGCCAGTAGGCGAGGACAGGGGAACTATGGCTACACCTTC. This sequence encodes CASRRGQGNYGYTF. This chain links TRBV19 with TRBJ1-2; 9 bases are a match to TRBD1. In germline, CDR1 is LNHDA, CDR2 SQIVND (reference sequence). The V segment lost 6 bases and the J segment 2 bases; nucleotides outside the gene matches: 4. This CDR3 spans 14 amino acids. Using reference TRBV19 and TRBJ1-2 for the parts outside the CDR3, the full variable domain is DGGITQSPKYLFRKEGQNVTLSCEQNLNHDAMYWYRQDPGQGLRLIYYSQIVNDFQKGDIAEGYSVSREKKESFPLTVTSAQKNPTAFYLCASRRGQGNYGYTFGSGTRLTVV.